The 7 T cell receptor beta chains below come from one sample, sequenced in a study of T-cell memory formation after mild COVID-19. TCRdb reprocessed the 5' RACE reads via MiXCR and lists one record per CDR3 protein. The data show approximately 170,000 distinct CDR3 sequences, with 10% to 15% seen just once and approximately 3.4% held by the top ten. Sequenced sample: PBMCs or a T cell subset sorted from them (not recorded which). The receptors were gathered from a man aged 18 to 29 who had mild COVID-19 (a few samples of this study predate the infection). Cell type and time point are not known.

This clonotype was observed a few times. The chain links TRBV3-2 to TRBJ1-4; the table's D call, TRBD1, was not checked against the DNA. TRBV3-2 is annotated as a pseudogene. CDR3 length: 13 residues. CDR3 sequence reads: CAKRSDREEKLFF. The CDR3 coding sequence is TGTGCCAAACGCTCGGACAGGGAGGAAAAACTGTTTTTT.

This clonotype was observed a few times. The rearrangement links TRBV2 to TRBJ2-1; D is unclear. This CDR3 is 15 amino acids long. Germline-derived CDR1 and CDR2 are SNHLY and FYNNEI. The germline V and J ends were trimmed by 0 bases and 0 bases, with 6 bases remaining between them. The CDR3 loop is CASSEARSSYNEQFF. As DNA, the CDR3 is TGTGCCAGCAGTGAAGCAAGGAGCTCCTACAATGAGCAGTTCTTC.

This clonotype appeared a few times. The chain employs TRBV10-3 and TRBJ2-5; 9 nucleotides line up with TRBD2. Germline values: CDR1 ENHRY, CDR2 SYGVKD. V gave up 6 bases and J gave up 1 base; unmatched junction bases: 3. There are 14 residues in the CDR3. The CDR3 region is CAIRASGVQETQYF. The DNA of the CDR3 is TGTGCCATCAGGGCTAGCGGGGTCCAAGAGACCCAGTACTTC.

V gene TRBV12-3 or TRBV12-4 combines with J gene TRBJ1-2; weak D call: TRBD1 (6 bases). The V end was cut by 3 bases, the J end by 12 bases, with 11 bases between. CDR3 length: 11 residues. The CDR3 reads CASSLGAVNTF. For the CDR3, the DNA is TGTGCCAGCAGTTTGGGGGCCGTAAACACCTTC.

The rearrangement joins TRBV5-6 to TRBJ1-2, with 9 bases that match TRBD1. The germline CDR1 and CDR2 sequences are SGHDT and YYEEEE. The CDR3 length is 14 residues. Trimming removed 2 bases from V and 8 bases from J; junction bases left unmatched: 7. Here the CDR3 DNA reads TGTGCCAGCAGCTTATTCGGGACAGGGCGAGGCTACACCTTC. Translation: CASSLFGTGRGYTF.

This clonotype was observed at least ten times. This chain connects TRBV7-6 to TRBJ2-2; 8 bases match TRBD1. Germline loops: CDR1 SGHVS, CDR2 FNYEAQ. The V and J ends lost 5 bases and 1 base, in that order; junction bases with no gene match: 3. This CDR3 spans 15 amino acids. CDR3 loop: CASSLDRGNTGELFF. DNA of the CDR3: TGTGCCAGCAGCCTAGACAGGGGGAACACCGGGGAGCTGTTTTTT.

This clonotype has a handful of counts. The V gene is TRBV18, the J gene TRBJ1-5, with D perhaps matching TRBD1 (5 bases). The germline gives CDR1 KGHSH, CDR2 LQKENI. V lost 3 bases and J 0 bases, leaving 9 bases between the germline ends. CDR3 length: 15 residues. The CDR3 DNA is TGTGCCAGCTCACCTTCACAGGTTAGCAATCAGCCCCAGCATTTT. It specifies CASSPSQVSNQPQHF.